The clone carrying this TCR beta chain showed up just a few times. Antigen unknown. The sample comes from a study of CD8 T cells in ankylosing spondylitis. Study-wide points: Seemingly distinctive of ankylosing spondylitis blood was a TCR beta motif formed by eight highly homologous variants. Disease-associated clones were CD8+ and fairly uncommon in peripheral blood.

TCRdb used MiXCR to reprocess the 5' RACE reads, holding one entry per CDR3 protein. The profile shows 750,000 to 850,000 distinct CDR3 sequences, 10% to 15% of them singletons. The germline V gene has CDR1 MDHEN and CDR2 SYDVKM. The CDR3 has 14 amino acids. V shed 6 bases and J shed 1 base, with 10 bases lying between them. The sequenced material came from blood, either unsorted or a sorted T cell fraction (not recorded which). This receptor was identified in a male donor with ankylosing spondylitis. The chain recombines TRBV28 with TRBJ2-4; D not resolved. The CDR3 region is CASSPMGAKNIQYF. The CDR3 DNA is TGTGCCAGCAGCCCCATGGGCGCCAAAAACATTCAGTACTTC.